The 7 T cell receptor beta chains below were found in one sample sequenced in a study of Ad26.COV2.S vaccination and SARS-CoV-2 variants (dated by TCRdb to about 2021). The time point label, as the study defines it: individuals recovered from natural SARS-CoV-2 infection. Receptor libraries were prepared by the immunoSEQ multiplex PCR assay. TCRdb retrieved this table from immuneACCESS and kept in-frame rearrangements only. Not all clones are present; in checked studies, unresolved V genes account for under half, and no reason is known for the remainder. The sample table shows some 180,000 clones, and about 83% are seen once. About 5.5% of the sample belongs to the ten largest clones. Source: peripheral blood, taken after recovery from COVID-19. These receptors all come from a human donor who had recovered from COVID-19.

In its sample, this clone was seen once. The chain links TRBV27 to TRBJ2-7; 7 bases are a match to TRBD2. The CDR3 sequence is 14 residues long. V shed 3 bases, J shed 2 bases, and the junction held 4 bases outside the gene matches. The V gene's germline CDR1 is MNHEY and CDR2 SMNVEV (reference sequence). The CDR3 coding sequence is TGTGCCAGCAGTTTCGGGACTACCCCCTACGAGCAGTACTTC. Translating it yields CASSFGTTPYEQYF.

The V gene is TRBV3-1 (or the pseudogene TRBV3-2), the J gene TRBJ1-6; no clear D. Germline CDR1 is LGHDT and CDR2 is YNNKEL (reference sequence). Trimming removed 4 bases at V and 0 bases at J, with 10 bases between. CDR3 length equals 16 residues. The CDR3, as DNA: TGTGCCAGCAGCCGGTCGGGGAGCTCCTATAATTCACCCCTCCACTTT. It is translated as CASSRSGSSYNSPLHF.

This chain links TRBV7-9 with TRBJ2-7; D call uncertain. CDR3 length: 13 residues. The V and J ends lost 8 bases and 0 bases respectively, with 11 bases between them. CDR1 and CDR2 from the germline V gene are SEHNR and FQNEAQ (reference sequence). CDR3 region: CASESGDSYEQYF. CDR3 sequence (DNA): TGTGCCAGCGAAAGTGGGGACTCCTACGAGCAGTACTTC.

This clone occurred a few times. V usage is TRBV7-9 and J usage is TRBJ1-2; D unclear. V lost 5 bases to trimming and J lost 6 bases, with 13 bases between them. This CDR3 spans 13 amino acids. CDR1 is SEHNR, CDR2 FQNEAQ, per germline (reference sequence). CDR3 region: CASSPARVHGYTF. The CDR3 DNA is TGTGCCAGCAGCCCGGCCCGAGTCCATGGCTACACCTTC.

The rearrangement joins TRBV28 to TRBJ2-1, with 7 nucleotides matching TRBD1. Unmatched junction bases numbered 6, after V lost 2 bases and J lost 2 bases. This CDR3 has 16 residues. The germline CDR1 and CDR2 sequences are MDHEN and SYDVKM. CDR3 in amino acids: CASSLETGDTYNEQFF. CDR3 DNA: TGTGCCAGCAGTTTAGAAACAGGGGACACCTACAATGAGCAGTTCTTC.

The J gene is TRBJ2-3, the V gene TRBV7-2, with 10 bases matching TRBD1. Germline values: CDR1 SGHTA, CDR2 FQGNSA. The CDR3 loop spans 16 amino acids. V shed 3 bases and J 3 bases; nucleotides not matched to a gene: 6. The CDR3 DNA is TGTGCCAGCAGCTTGGCCGGGACAGGGGTGACAGATACGCAGTATTTT. Translated: CASSLAGTGVTDTQYF.

V gene TRBV20-1 combines with J gene TRBJ1-4; TRBD1 might be the D (5 bases). Trimming left V 0 bases short and J 10 bases short, with 6 bases between. This CDR3 region has 11 residues. Germline-derived CDR1 and CDR2 are DFQATT and SNEGSKA (reference sequence). CDR3 loop: CSARDQGKLFF. The DNA of the CDR3 is TGCAGTGCTAGAGATCAGGGAAAACTGTTTTTT.